The clone carrying this T cell receptor (beta chain) was counted a single time. Original analysis: Counts of nucleated cells, estimated from reference gene primer amplification, were obtained. Here immunoSEQ multiplex PCR was the method, and the copy in TCRdb shows in-frame clones only, minus some. D and trimming come from the DNA, and the V and J calls and clone size come from that table. The table includes around 320,000 clones, more than 70% detected once. These data belong to a study of blood T cell repertoires in COVID-19. Study background: Samples taken during acute and convalescent COVID-19 were collected in the United States, Italy and Spain. PBMCs, B-cell-depleted T cells, or T cells were the source of the cDNA or gDNA that made up the material.

The V and J ends lost 6 bases and 3 bases respectively, with 9 bases between them. This CDR3 is built from 12 residues. The germline gives CDR1 MDHEN, CDR2 SYDVKM. Sequenced input: peripheral blood. This rearrangement joins TRBV28 to TRBJ2-7; D is possibly TRBD2 (5 bases). This TCR was recovered from a woman aged 25 to 39 who had recovered from COVID-19. Written as DNA, the CDR3 is TGTGCCAGCAGGGCGGGCCGCTACGAGCAGTACTTC. Residues: CASRAGRYEQYF.